This is a list of T cell receptor beta chains from one sample in a study of blood T cell repertoires in COVID-19. The data were produced by immunoSEQ multiplex PCR, yet TCRdb's version contains in-frame clones alone and is incomplete. The table shows 100,000 or so clones, with approximately 85% occurring only once. Sequencing used peripheral blood. The receptors come from a woman aged 55-70 years with acute or convalescent COVID-19. Both conserved end residues are part of each CDR3. The D gene is left open where the match is weak. Size tells how often a clone was seen (once, few, many) or the class of an expanded clone, and some rows leave it out.

D | J | size | V | CDR3 | DNA
NA | TRBJ1-5 | NA | TRBV20-1 | CSASIGGVYSNQPQHF | TGCAGTGCTAGTATAGGGGGTGTGTATAGCAATCAGCCCCAGCATTTT
NA | TRBJ2-4 | NA | TRBV19 | CASSSLPSGPIQYF | TGTGCCAGTAGTTCCCTCCCGAGTGGGCCCATTCAGTACTTC
TRBD2 | TRBJ2-7 | NA | TRBV4-2 | CASSQARGGRATYEQYF | TGTGCCAGCAGCCAGGCCCGTGGCGGGAGGGCCACCTACGAGCAGTACTTC
TRBD1 | TRBJ2-5 | NA | TRBV4-2 | CASSLVALGDRGETQYF | TGTGCCAGCAGCCTGGTCGCATTGGGGGACAGGGGAGAGACCCAGTACTTC
TRBD1 | TRBJ2-1 | NA | TRBV19 | CASSRRGQGANEQFF | TGTGCCAGTAGTCGCCGAGGACAGGGGGCAAATGAGCAGTTCTTC
NA | TRBJ2-1 | NA | TRBV5-1 | CASSLAGGRTTSSYNEQFF | TGCGCCAGCAGCTTGGCCGGTGGGAGGACTACTAGCTCCTACAATGAGCAGTTCTTC
NA | TRBJ2-2 | NA | TRBV24-1 | CATSGYIPGTGELFF | TGTGCCACCAGTGGGTACATCCCGGGAACCGGGGAGCTGTTTTTT
NA | TRBJ1-2 | NA | TRBV4-1 | CASSQQTDYYGYTF | TGCGCCAGCAGCCAGCAGACAGATTACTATGGCTACACCTTC
NA | TRBJ1-1 | NA | TRBV13 | CASMEAALTEAFF | TGTGCCAGCATGGAGGCCGCCCTAACTGAAGCTTTCTTT
NA | TRBJ2-2 | NA | TRBV6-5 | CASRAPTNTGELFF | TGTGCCAGCCGAGCTCCCACGAACACCGGGGAGCTGTTTTTT
NA | TRBJ1-4 | NA | TRBV19 | CASSRSATNEKLFF | TGTGCCAGTAGTCGGTCTGCAACTAATGAAAAACTGTTTTTT
NA | TRBJ2-1 | NA | TRBV6-5 | CASSWAGNNEQFF | TGTGCCAGCAGCTGGGCGGGGAACAATGAGCAGTTCTTC
NA | TRBJ1-6 | NA | TRBV4-2 | CASSQASGSYNSPLHF | TGTGCCAGCAGCCAAGCGTCCGGCTCCTATAATTCACCCCTCCACTTT
NA | TRBJ1-5 | NA | TRBV6-6 | CASSYSDQPQHF | TGTGCCAGCAGTTACTCCGATCAGCCCCAGCATTTT
TRBD2 | TRBJ2-1 | NA | TRBV5-5 | CASSFRLAVPNEQFF | TGTGCCAGCAGCTTCAGACTAGCTGTCCCCAATGAGCAGTTCTTC
NA | TRBJ2-3 | NA | TRBV7-9 | CASSPGQGGLSTDTQYF | TGTGCCAGCAGCCCAGGGCAGGGGGGACTTTCCACAGATACGCAGTATTTT
TRBD2 | TRBJ2-5 | NA | TRBV19 | CATRESGRAQETQYF | TGTGCCACACGCGAGAGCGGGAGGGCTCAAGAGACCCAGTACTTC
NA | TRBJ2-3 | NA | TRBV28 | CASSLVAPDTQYF | TGTGCCAGCAGTTTAGTAGCGCCAGATACGCAGTATTTT
NA | TRBJ2-5 | NA | TRBV18 | CASSYSLSETQYF | TGTGCCAGCTCATACTCACTGTCCGAGACCCAGTACTTC
TRBD1 | TRBJ1-4 | NA | TRBV5-8 | CASSLVTGFGSGEKLFF | TGTGCCAGCAGCTTGGTGACAGGGTTTGGTTCAGGAGAAAAACTGTTTTTT
NA | TRBJ2-5 | NA | TRBV9 | CASSVVGANQETQYF | TGTGCCAGCAGCGTAGTAGGAGCAAACCAAGAGACCCAGTACTTC
TRBD1 | TRBJ1-3 | NA | TRBV6-5 | CAIGQGTGNTIYF | TGTGCCATAGGACAGGGGACTGGAAACACCATATATTTT
TRBD2 | TRBJ2-2 | once | TRBV4-2 | CASSQLAGAGPGELFF | TGTGCCAGCAGCCAACTAGCGGGCGCCGGGCCCGGGGAGCTGTTTTTT
TRBD2 | TRBJ2-3 | NA | TRBV27 | CASRGLAGITDTQYF | TGTGCCAGCAGGGGACTAGCGGGGATCACAGATACGCAGTATTTT
NA | TRBJ2-1 | NA | TRBV2 | CASKGGGSSYNEQFF | TGTGCCAGCAAGGGGGGAGGGAGCTCCTACAATGAGCAGTTCTTC
NA | TRBJ1-4 | NA | TRBV30 | CAWSVRDNEKLFF | TGTGCCTGGAGTGTGCGGGATAATGAAAAACTGTTTTTT
NA | TRBJ2-1 | NA | TRBV29-1 | CSAPKAGSSYNEQFF | TGCAGCGCCCCTAAAGCGGGCAGCTCCTACAATGAGCAGTTCTTC
TRBD1 | TRBJ1-2 | NA | TRBV9 | CASSSGGANYGYTF | TGTGCCAGCAGCTCAGGGGGCGCTAACTATGGCTACACCTTC
NA | TRBJ2-1 | NA | TRBV7-2 | CASSIGASNEQFF | TGTGCCAGCAGCATAGGGGCCAGCAATGAGCAGTTCTTC
NA | TRBJ2-5 | NA | TRBV20-1 | CSATVQETQYF | TGCAGTGCTACGGTACAAGAGACCCAGTACTTC